This is a list of T cell receptor beta chains from one sample in a study of T cell repertoires in cytomegalovirus infection. TCRdb ran MiXCR on the reads and lists one entry per CDR3 protein. The repertoire holds some 940,000 distinct CDR3 sequences, with roughly 30% as singletons. These receptors' targets are unknown. Here the sequenced sample was cultured CD8+ T cells from PBMCs, taken from culture after CMV antigen stimulation. The receptors come from a human donor in good health (CMV status not recorded). Some clones in this sample may be carry-over from other donors' samples. The CDR3 runs from the conserved cysteine through the conserved F or W. The order of the fields is J gene, D gene, V gene, clone size, CDR3 DNA, CDR3 protein. D genes are given only for firm matches. A clone size is listed for some rows: how often the clone was seen (once, few, many), or a class if it is expanded.

TRBJ1-2	TRBD1	TRBV28	NA	TGTGCCAGCTCCTTACCGGGACAGCCTAACTATGGCTACACCTTC	CASSLPGQPNYGYTF
TRBJ1-2	TRBD1	TRBV6-1	NA	TGTGCCAGCAGTCCAACCCCCCAGGGGGCGCATGGCTACACCTTC	CASSPTPQGAHGYTF
TRBJ1-1	NA	TRBV7-2	NA	TGTGCCAGCAGCCCTGCCGTTAAAACTGAAGCTTTCTTT	CASSPAVKTEAFF
TRBJ1-6	NA	TRBV15	NA	TGTGCCACCAGCAGAGATTACCCACCCGGGACGGATGTTAATTCACCCCTCCACTTT	CATSRDYPPGTDVNSPLHF
TRBJ2-6	NA	TRBV4-2	many	TGTGCCAGCAGCCAAGATGGGGACAACTCTGGGGCCAACGTCCTGACTTTC	CASSQDGDNSGANVLTF
TRBJ1-2	NA	TRBV7-9	NA	TGTGCCAGCAGCTTAGTGGGCAGGGACCACTATGGCTACACCTTC	CASSLVGRDHYGYTF
TRBJ1-1	NA	TRBV14	NA	TGTGCCAGCAGCCAAGTAGGTCCAAGAGGAACTTTCTTT	CASSQVGPRGTFF
TRBJ1-5	NA	TRBV5-6	NA	TGTGCCAGCAGCTTGGCGGGGATACGTCAGCCCCAGCATTTT	CASSLAGIRQPQHF
TRBJ1-2	NA	TRBV29-1	NA	TGCAGCGTTGAGGGGGAGGGCGACTACACCTTC	CSVEGEGDYTF
TRBJ1-5	NA	TRBV4-1	NA	TGCGCCAGCAGCGTTCAAGCTTATAGCAATCAGCCCCAGCATTTT	CASSVQAYSNQPQHF
TRBJ2-1	NA	TRBV19	many	TGTGCTAGCAGCCCGACAGCTTACAATGAGCAGTTCTTC	CASSPTAYNEQFF
TRBJ1-2	NA	TRBV6-1	few	TGTGCCAGCAGTGAGAGAGAAAGAGGATATGGCTACACCTTC	CASSERERGYGYTF
TRBJ2-1	NA	TRBV12-5	NA	TGTGCTAGTGGTTTGGTCCCCCCAGCCCTCCCGGTCGATGAGCAGTTCTTC	CASGLVPPALPVDEQFF
TRBJ2-1	TRBD1	TRBV24-1	few	TGTGCCACCAGTGAGTACGACAGGGCACCATTCAATGAGCAGTTCTTC	CATSEYDRAPFNEQFF
TRBJ1-2	NA	TRBV7-9	NA	TGTGCCAGCAGCTTCGGGGGTGGCAGGGGAAGGACTAACTATGGCTACACCTTC	CASSFGGGRGRTNYGYTF
TRBJ1-1	NA	TRBV5-4	NA	TGTGCCAGCAGCCTGCCGAAAACTGAAGCTTTCTTT	CASSLPKTEAFF
TRBJ1-4	NA	TRBV7-6	many	TGTGCCAGCAGCCCCAGAAGGAGGGGCAAACTGTTTTTT	CASSPRRRGKLFF
TRBJ1-2	TRBD1	TRBV25-1	NA	TGTGTCAGCAGTGGGGGACAGGGGGCCTACTATGGCTACACCTTC	CVSSGGQGAYYGYTF
TRBJ2-3	TRBD2	TRBV20-1	NA	TGCAGTGCTAGAGATCTAGCGGGGACAGATACGCAGTATTTT	CSARDLAGTDTQYF
TRBJ1-1	NA	TRBV27	few	TGTGCCAGCAGTTTAATGTCCCGGGGGAACACTGAAGCTTTCTTT	CASSLMSRGNTEAFF
TRBJ2-3	TRBD2	TRBV11-2	NA	TGTGCCAGCAGCGACCGGACTAGCGGGAGCACAGATACGCAGTATTTT	CASSDRTSGSTDTQYF
TRBJ1-4	TRBD1	TRBV28	few	TGTGCCAGCAGTTTATCACGACAGACAGGGGCCTTCAATGAAAAACTGTTTTTT	CASSLSRQTGAFNEKLFF
TRBJ2-1	NA	TRBV7-9	few	TGTGCCAGCATAGGGGGCGGGAGCTCCTACAATGAGCAGTTCTTC	CASIGGGSSYNEQFF
TRBJ2-3	NA	TRBV12-3/TRBV12-4	NA	TGTGCCAGCAGTTCCTCGGCCTCTAGCACAGATACGCAGTATTTT	CASSSSASSTDTQYF
TRBJ2-1	TRBD2	TRBV11-3	few	TGTGCCAGCAGCTTAGAAGCGGCGCGGGGGAGCTCCTACAATGAGCAGTTCTTC	CASSLEAARGSSYNEQFF
TRBJ1-3	NA	TRBV6-2/TRBV6-3	few	TGTGCCAGCAGCCCCCCCTCGGGGGGGCAATATTATCTCGGAAACACCATATATTTT	CASSPPSGGQYYLGNTIYF
TRBJ1-2	NA	TRBV27	few	TGTGCCAGCAGTTTAATCGGCGGAGGTAGCGGCTACACCTTC	CASSLIGGGSGYTF
TRBJ2-7	TRBD1	TRBV7-2	NA	TGTGCCAGCAGCTTAGCTCGGACAGGGGCTCACGGGCAGTACTTC	CASSLARTGAHGQYF
TRBJ2-3	TRBD2	TRBV14	NA	TGTGCCAGCAGACCTTCGTGGGTAGTAGCGGGGGTCGTTGATACGCAGTATTTT	CASRPSWVVAGVVDTQYF
TRBJ1-5	NA	TRBV12-3/TRBV12-4	once	TGTGCCAGCAGTCCACGTCCGGGACGGAGCTATAGCAATCAGCCCCAGCATTTT	CASSPRPGRSYSNQPQHF
TRBJ2-5	TRBD2	TRBV10-3	few	TGTGCCATCAACGGGGCTAGCGGGGGGAAGGAGACCCAGTACTTC	CAINGASGGKETQYF
TRBJ1-5	TRBD1	TRBV6-4	NA	TGTGCCAGCAGCGAATGGGACAGGTCCCAGCCCCAGCATTTT	CASSEWDRSQPQHF
TRBJ1-3	NA	TRBV7-9	NA	TGTGCCAGCAGCTTAGATTCGGATGGAAACACCATATATTTT	CASSLDSDGNTIYF
TRBJ1-5	NA	TRBV5-6	few	TGTGCCAGCAGCTTGTTGCCCGGTAGCAATCAGCCCCAGCATTTT	CASSLLPGSNQPQHF
TRBJ2-3	TRBD2	TRBV4-2	NA	TGTGCCAGCAGCCAAGATCGGGGGGACAGCACAGATACGCAGTATTTT	CASSQDRGDSTDTQYF
TRBJ1-2	NA	TRBV7-9	NA	TGTGCCAGCAGCTTAGGGGGCAGGGGCGCTGGCTACACCTTC	CASSLGGRGAGYTF
TRBJ2-1	TRBD2	TRBV5-1	NA	TGCGCCAGCAGCCGGAACGGGGAGGGGTACAATGAGCAGTTCTTC	CASSRNGEGYNEQFF
TRBJ1-1	TRBD1	TRBV27	many	TGTGCCAGCAGTTTTACCGCAGGGGGTGCCCTGGGCACTGAAGCTTTCTTT	CASSFTAGGALGTEAFF
TRBJ1-1	TRBD1	TRBV5-1	few	TGCGCCAGCAGCCTTGGGACAGGGGGCCACCCTGAAGCTTTCTTT	CASSLGTGGHPEAFF
TRBJ2-5	TRBD2	TRBV5-4	NA	TGTGCCAGCAGCCTCGGGAGGTATCAGCGGGAGACCCAGTACTTC	CASSLGRYQRETQYF
TRBJ2-2	NA	TRBV27	many	TGTGCCAGCAGCTCCTTGGGGGGTGTCACCGGGGAGCTGTTTTTT	CASSSLGGVTGELFF
TRBJ2-1	NA	TRBV11-2	few	TGTGCCAGCAGCTCAAGGGATTACGAGCAGTTCTTC	CASSSRDYEQFF
TRBJ1-3	TRBD1	TRBV12-5	NA	TGTGCTAGTGATACAGACAGGGAAGGCACCATATATTTT	CASDTDREGTIYF
TRBJ2-7	TRBD2	TRBV27	NA	TGTGCCAGCACCCCACGGGGGGCGGGGGGTTCCTACGAGCAGTACTTC	CASTPRGAGGSYEQYF
TRBJ1-4	NA	TRBV19	NA	TGTGCCAGTAGTACTTCGCGGGTCCGAGAGGAAAAACTGTTTTTT	CASSTSRVREEKLFF
TRBJ2-1	TRBD1	TRBV24-1	NA	TGTGCCACCAGTGATTTGCTGGGACAGGGTACGGATGAGCAGTTCTTC	CATSDLLGQGTDEQFF
TRBJ2-5	TRBD2	TRBV6-2/TRBV6-3	NA	TGTGCCAGCAGTTACTCGGGGGTCGCGGGGGAAACCCAAGAGACCCAGTACTTC	CASSYSGVAGETQETQYF
TRBJ2-7	TRBD2	TRBV4-1	few	TGCGCCAGCAGCCCATCCCGTGGCGGGGGGGCCCACGAGCAGTACTTC	CASSPSRGGGAHEQYF
TRBJ1-5	TRBD1	TRBV28	few	TGTGCCAGCAGTGTTCCGGGACAGGGGGCCAGATATAGCAATCAGCCCCAGCATTTT	CASSVPGQGARYSNQPQHF
TRBJ1-2	NA	TRBV7-9	many	TGTGCCAGCAGCTTAGGGACCGTCCTTAACTATGGCTACACCTTC	CASSLGTVLNYGYTF
TRBJ1-2	NA	TRBV9	NA	TGTGCCAGCAGCGTAGGTGCAGGGCCTAACTATGGCTACACCTTC	CASSVGAGPNYGYTF
TRBJ2-1	NA	TRBV7-9	few	TGTGCCAGCAGCTGGCAGTCCAATGAGCAGTTCTTC	CASSWQSNEQFF
TRBJ2-3	TRBD2	TRBV7-8	many	TGTGCCAGCAGCTTATTTGGGGGGGGTAGCACAGATACGCAGTATTTT	CASSLFGGGSTDTQYF
TRBJ2-1	NA	TRBV27	NA	TGTGCCAGCAGTTACCTGACGGACAATGAGCAGTTCTTC	CASSYLTDNEQFF
TRBJ1-1	NA	TRBV27	NA	TGTGCCAGCAGTAGAGCCCCTCTATGGAACACTGAAGCTTTCTTT	CASSRAPLWNTEAFF
TRBJ2-3	NA	TRBV7-7	NA	TGTGCTAGCAGCTTAGAACCGGGAAACACAGATACGCAGTATTTT	CASSLEPGNTDTQYF
TRBJ1-2	NA	TRBV4-1	few	TGCGCCAGCAGCCAAGAAAGGACAGACTATGGCTACACCTTC	CASSQERTDYGYTF